This T cell receptor beta chain was observed in a study of vaccination and CD4 T cells after COVID-19. Study-level information: Drawing of post-COVID samples took place a median 101 days after diagnosis (range 35 to 161).

The assay that was used to sequence DNA from cultured CD4+ T cells was the Oncomine TCR Beta short-read assay. A single record per CDR3 protein comes from TCRdb applying MiXCR to the PCR reads. Among about 15,000 distinct CDR3 sequences listed, about 53% were seen once. In the case of this clonotype: Its antigen is currently unknown.

Noted treatment: 10-day PBMC culture with coronavirus spike peptide pools or control peptides (ViraFEST assay). It was with 9 to 10 IU/ml IL-2 and roughly 9 ug/ml peptide pools that two million PBMCs per well were cultured. The CDR3 covers 13 residues. Trimming pared 8 bases from V and 5 bases from J, leaving 15 bases between. Germline assignment: CDR1 MNHNS and CDR2 SASEGT. The sample comprised CD4+ T cells from blood, cultured in vitro. The TCR comes from a human donor who had recovered from COVID-19. The genes are TRBV6-1 and TRBJ1-2; no definite D call. The CDR3 DNA reads as TGTGCCAGCCTGACCCCTCAGGTTTATGGCTACACCTTC. Its protein is CASLTPQVYGYTF.